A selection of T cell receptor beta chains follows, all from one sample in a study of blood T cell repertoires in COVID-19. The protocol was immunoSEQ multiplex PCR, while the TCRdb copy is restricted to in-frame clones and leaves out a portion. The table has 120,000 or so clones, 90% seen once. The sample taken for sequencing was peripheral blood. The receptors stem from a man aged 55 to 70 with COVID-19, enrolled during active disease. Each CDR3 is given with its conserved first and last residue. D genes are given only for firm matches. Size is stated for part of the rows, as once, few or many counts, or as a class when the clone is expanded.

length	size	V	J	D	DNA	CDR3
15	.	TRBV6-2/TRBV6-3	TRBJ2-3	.	TGTGCCAGCAGTTACTCGCTAAGCGACACAGATACGCAGTATTTT	CASSYSLSDTDTQYF
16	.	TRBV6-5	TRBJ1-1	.	TGTGCCAGCAGTTACTCGAGAAGCTCGATGAACACTGAAGCTTTCTTT	CASSYSRSSMNTEAFF
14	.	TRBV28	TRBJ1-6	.	TGTGCCAGCAGTTTACGACAGGAGTCCTCACCCCTCCACTTT	CASSLRQESSPLHF
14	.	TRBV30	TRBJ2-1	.	TGTGCCTGGAAATCCGGAGCGGGCTACAATGAGCAGTTCTTC	CAWKSGAGYNEQFF
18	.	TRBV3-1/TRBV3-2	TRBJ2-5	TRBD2	TGTGCCAGCAGCCAAGATAGAGTAGGACTAGCGGGAGAAGAGACCCAGTACTTC	CASSQDRVGLAGEETQYF
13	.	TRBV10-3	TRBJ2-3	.	TGTGCCATCAGCCCTCGTGGCACAGATACGCAGTATTTT	CAISPRGTDTQYF
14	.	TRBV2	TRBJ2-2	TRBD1	TGTGCCAGCAACAGGGACAGGAACACCGGGGAGCTGTTTTTT	CASNRDRNTGELFF
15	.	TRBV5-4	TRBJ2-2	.	TGTGCCAGCAGCCAAAAGCGGGTGGCCACCGGGGAGCTGTTTTTT	CASSQKRVATGELFF
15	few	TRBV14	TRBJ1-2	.	TGTGCCAGCAGCCCCGACATAGGAAGCGGCTATGGCTACACCTTC	CASSPDIGSGYGYTF
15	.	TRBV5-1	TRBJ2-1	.	TGCGCCAGCAGCTTACTATCCTCCCGACACAATGAGCAGTTCTTC	CASSLLSSRHNEQFF
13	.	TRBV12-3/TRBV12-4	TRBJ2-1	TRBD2	TGTGCCAGCAGACCTCTCACTAGCGTTGAGCAGTTCTTC	CASRPLTSVEQFF
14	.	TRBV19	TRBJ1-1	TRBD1	TGTGCCAGTAGTATGACAGGGGGCGAAACTGAAGCTTTCTTT	CASSMTGGETEAFF
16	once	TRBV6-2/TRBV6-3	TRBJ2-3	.	TGTGCCAGCAGCTCCCGACCCCGGGTCAACACAGATACGCAGTATTTT	CASSSRPRVNTDTQYF
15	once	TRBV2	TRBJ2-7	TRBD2	TGTGCCAGCAGTGACAGGACTAGCTTCTCCTACGAGCAGTACTTC	CASSDRTSFSYEQYF
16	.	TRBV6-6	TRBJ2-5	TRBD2	TGTGCCAGCAGCCTTATACTAGCGGGAGGCGAGGAGACCCAGTACTTC	CASSLILAGGEETQYF
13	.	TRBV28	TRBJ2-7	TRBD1	TGTGCCAGCCACGGGACAGGACGTGGCGAGCAGTACTTC	CASHGTGRGEQYF
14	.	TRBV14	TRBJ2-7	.	TGTGCCAGCAGCCAAGGGTACGGGATCCAAGAGCAGTACTTC	CASSQGYGIQEQYF
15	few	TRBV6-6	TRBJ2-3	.	TGTGCCAGCTTACAGTCCAGGGGGGGCACAGATACGCAGTATTTT	CASLQSRGGTDTQYF
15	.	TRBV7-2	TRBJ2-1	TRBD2	TGTGCCAGCAGCTTAGGGACTAGAGGGTACAATGAGCAGTTCTTC	CASSLGTRGYNEQFF
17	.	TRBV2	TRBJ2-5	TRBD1	TGTGCCAGCAGTGCGCTCCGGGACAGGGGTTCAATGGAGACCCAGTACTTC	CASSALRDRGSMETQYF
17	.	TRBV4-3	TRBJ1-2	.	TGCGCCAGCAGCCAAGATCCCACTTCGGGACAATTTTATGGCTACACCTTC	CASSQDPTSGQFYGYTF
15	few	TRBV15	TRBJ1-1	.	TGTGCCACCAGCAGGAATCGGGGGGGGAACACTGAAGCTTTCTTT	CATSRNRGGNTEAFF
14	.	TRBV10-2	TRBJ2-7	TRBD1	TGCGCCAGCCTCGGTAGACAGGGAAGCTACGAGCAGTACTTC	CASLGRQGSYEQYF
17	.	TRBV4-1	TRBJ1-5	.	TGCGCCAGCAGCCAAGAAAATCCGGACTCGGGGGGCCAGCCCCAGCATTTT	CASSQENPDSGGQPQHF
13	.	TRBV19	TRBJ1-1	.	TGTGCCAGTAGTGATTTTCAGGGGACTGAAGCTTTCTTT	CASSDFQGTEAFF
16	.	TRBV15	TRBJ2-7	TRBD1	TGTGCCACCAGCAGACGTGGGGACAGGGCTTCCTACGAGCAGTACTTC	CATSRRGDRASYEQYF
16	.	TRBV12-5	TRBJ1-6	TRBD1	TGTGCTAGTGGTTTCGGATCGGGACAGGGGTACTCACCCCTCCACTTT	CASGFGSGQGYSPLHF
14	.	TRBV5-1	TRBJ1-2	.	TGCGCCAGCAGCTTGGCGCAGGGAGGCTATGGCTACACCTTC	CASSLAQGGYGYTF
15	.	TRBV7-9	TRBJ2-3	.	TGTGCCAGCCCTCAGGGGACGAGTAGCACAGATACGCAGTATTTT	CASPQGTSSTDTQYF
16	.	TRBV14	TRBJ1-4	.	TGTGCCAGCAGCCAAGAATTGGTACAGGTTAATGAAAAACTGTTTTTT	CASSQELVQVNEKLFF
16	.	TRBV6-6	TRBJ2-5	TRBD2	TGTGCCAGCAGTAACGGACTAGCGGGAGGAAAAGAGACCCAGTACTTC	CASSNGLAGGKETQYF
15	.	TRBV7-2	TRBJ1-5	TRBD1	TGTGCCAGCAGCTCCCCTAACAGGGGAAATCAGCCCCAGCATTTT	CASSSPNRGNQPQHF
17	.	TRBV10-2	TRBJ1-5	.	TGCGCCAGCAGTGAAAATGCGGGCGGTGATAGCAATCAGCCCCAGCATTTT	CASSENAGGDSNQPQHF
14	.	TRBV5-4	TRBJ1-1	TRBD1	TGTGCCAGCAGGAATACCGGGACAGGGAGGGGGGCTTTCTTT	CASRNTGTGRGAFF
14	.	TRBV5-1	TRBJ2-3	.	TGCGCCAGCAGCTTGGACAGGGTCACAGATACGCAGTATTTT	CASSLDRVTDTQYF
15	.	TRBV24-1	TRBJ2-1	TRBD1	TGTGCCACCAGTGACCCGACAGGGGGCCGGAATGAGCAGTTCTTC	CATSDPTGGRNEQFF
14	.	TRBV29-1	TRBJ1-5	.	TGCAGCGTTGACGGCGGGAACAGCAATCAGCCCCAGCATTTT	CSVDGGNSNQPQHF
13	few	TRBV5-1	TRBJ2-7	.	TGCGCCAGCAGCTTGGACAGCTTGAACGAGCAGTACTTC	CASSLDSLNEQYF
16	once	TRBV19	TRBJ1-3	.	TGTGCCAGTAGTATTCACCAGGACAGCTCTGGAAACACCATATATTTT	CASSIHQDSSGNTIYF
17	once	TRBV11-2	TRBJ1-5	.	TGTGCCAGCAGCTTAGATATCTCAGGGTACGGCAATCAGCCCCAGCATTTT	CASSLDISGYGNQPQHF
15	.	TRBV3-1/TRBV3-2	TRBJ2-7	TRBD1	TGTGCCAGCAGCCAAGATCGGCAGGGGGCCTACGAGCAGTACTTC	CASSQDRQGAYEQYF
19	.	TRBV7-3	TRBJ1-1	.	TGTGCCAGCAGCTTATCCCCGACCTCCGAGACAGGAGGGAACACTGAAGCTTTCTTT	CASSLSPTSETGGNTEAFF
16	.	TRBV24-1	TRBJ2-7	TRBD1	TGTGCCACCAGTGGCCCGCCGGGACAGGGGTCCTACGAGCAGTACTTC	CATSGPPGQGSYEQYF